The 12 T cell receptor beta chains listed next were all sequenced from one sample in a study of blood T cell repertoires in COVID-19. TCRdb's table, derived via immunoSEQ multiplex PCR, lists solely in-frame clones and lacks some. The sample consists of over 300,000 clones, approximately 90% of them appearing once. Material for sequencing was PBMCs or T cells enriched from blood (not recorded which). All receptors come from a woman aged 30 to 39 with acute COVID-19.

The V gene is TRBV5-6, the J gene TRBJ1-1, with 8 positions matching TRBD1. CDR1 and CDR2 from the germline V gene are SGHDT and YYEEEE. The CDR3 runs 19 residues. Trimming took 0 bases from V and 1 from J; bases not matched to a gene: 14. The CDR3 sequence: CASSLVWASPGQANTEAFF. The CDR3 bases are TGTGCCAGCAGCTTGGTGTGGGCCAGTCCGGGACAGGCGAACACTGAAGCTTTCTTT.

This sequence joins TRBV29-1 and TRBJ2-2, with 8 bases identical to TRBD1. Germline CDR1 is SQVTM and CDR2 is ANQGSEA. The CDR3 sequence is 14 residues long. With 6 bases clipped from V and 1 base from J, the junction kept 4 bases outside the gene matches. This chain's CDR3 is CSVEQGGNTGELFF. The CDR3 DNA reads as TGCAGCGTGGAACAGGGGGGGAACACCGGGGAGCTGTTTTTT.

The J gene is TRBJ1-5, the V gene TRBV5-6; possible D gene TRBD1, 5 bases. V was shortened by 0 bases and J by 7 bases, with 8 bases between the two germline ends. Germline CDR1 reads SGHDT; CDR2 reads YYEEEE. This CDR3 has 13 residues. DNA of the CDR3: TGTGCCAGCAGCTTGGGGGGGGGGCAGCCCCAGCATTTT. Translation gives CASSLGGGQPQHF. The entire variable domain, with the rest obtained from reference TRBV5-6 and TRBJ1-5, is as follows: DAGVTQSPTHLIKTRGQQVTLRCSPKSGHDTVSWYQQALGQGPQFIFQYYEEEERQRGNFPDRFSGHQFPNYSSELNVNALLLGDSALYLCASSLGGGQPQHFGDGTRLSIL.

This chain links TRBV7-9 with TRBJ2-7; D perhaps matches TRBD1 (6 bases). The length of the CDR3 is 15 residues. The germline V gene encodes CDR1 SEHNR and CDR2 FQNEAQ (reference sequence). The V gene lost 5 bases and the J gene lost 3 bases, with 17 bases spanning the gap. The CDR3 loop is CASSADQGRGYEQYF. CDR3 in DNA: TGTGCCAGCAGCGCCGATCAGGGCAGGGGCTACGAGCAGTACTTC.

The chain combines TRBV5-6 with TRBJ1-4; TRBD1 matches at 9 bases. This CDR3 is built from 15 residues. V shed 5 bases and J 7 bases; nucleotides not matched to a gene: 9. Germline CDR1 and CDR2: SGHDT and YYEEEE. The CDR3 bases are TGTGCCAGCAGGTATTCCGGGACAGGGTTTGAAAAACTGTTTTTT. Translating gives CASRYSGTGFEKLFF.

The chain combines TRBV10-1 with TRBJ1-3; 8 bases line up with TRBD1. The CDR3 loop spans 14 amino acids. Germline V gene data show CDR1 as WNHNN and CDR2 as SYGVQD (reference sequence). The junction had 3 bases not matched to a gene; V was cut back by 6 bases and J by 2 bases. The CDR3 DNA reads TGCGCCAGCAGCCCAGGGGGCACTGGAAACACCATATATTTT. This translates into CASSPGGTGNTIYF.

V gene TRBV2 combines with J gene TRBJ2-1, with D maybe TRBD1 (5 bases). This CDR3 region has 15 residues. V lost 6 bases and J 4 bases, leaving 16 bases between the germline ends. Germline-derived CDR1 and CDR2 are SNHLY and FYNNEI. The CDR3 is CASRGRSVLYNEQFF. DNA of the CDR3: TGTGCCAGCAGGGGGCGGTCGGTTTTATACAATGAGCAGTTCTTC.

V usage is TRBV5-6 and J usage is TRBJ2-1; the D gene is possibly TRBD1 (5 bases). Between the trimmed V and J ends, which lost 4 bases and 5 bases, there was a span of 13 bases. CDR1 is SGHDT and CDR2 is YYEEEE in the germline V gene. This CDR3 spans 14 amino acids. The CDR3 DNA is TGTGCCAGCAGCCCTGTCCCAGGGAACAATGAGCAGTTCTTC. The encoded protein is CASSPVPGNNEQFF.

This chain links TRBV7-2 with TRBJ2-7; D perhaps matches TRBD1 (5 bases). The CDR3 has 14 residues. V shed 4 bases and J shed 1 base, with 11 bases lying between them. CDR1 and CDR2 (germline): SGHTA, FQGNSA. CDR3 loop: CASSSRVGSYEQYF. The CDR3 region has the DNA TGTGCCAGCAGCTCCAGGGTGGGGTCCTACGAGCAGTACTTC.

This chain links TRBV6-1 with TRBJ1-2; a possible D gene is TRBD1 (5 bases). This CDR3 is 17 amino acids long. V was cut by 0 bases and J by 5 bases, with 19 bases left in between. CDR1 MNHNS and CDR2 SASEGT come from the germline V gene. The CDR3 spells CASSEASDRTIRYGYTF. CDR3 sequence (DNA): TGTGCCAGCAGTGAAGCCAGCGACAGAACCATTAGGTATGGCTACACCTTC.

This clone has only one observation. This chain links TRBV29-1 with TRBJ1-1, with D possibly being TRBD1 (5 bases). The V gene lost 8 bases and the J gene lost 7 bases, with 14 bases spanning the gap. The CDR3 consists of 11 residues. Germline assignment: CDR1 SQVTM and CDR2 ANQGSEA. The CDR3 bases are TGCAGCTCCCACGGAGGGGTTGAAGCTTTCTTT. As protein: CSSHGGVEAFF.

V gene TRBV19 combines with J gene TRBJ2-3; 9 nucleotides align to TRBD1. Germline CDR1 is LNHDA and CDR2 is SQIVND (reference sequence). V lost 7 bases, J lost 4 bases, and 6 bases stayed unmatched. This CDR3 region has 14 residues. The CDR3 coding sequence is TGTGCCAGTATCGGGACAGGGCTATCAGATACGCAGTATTTT. Amino acid sequence: CASIGTGLSDTQYF.